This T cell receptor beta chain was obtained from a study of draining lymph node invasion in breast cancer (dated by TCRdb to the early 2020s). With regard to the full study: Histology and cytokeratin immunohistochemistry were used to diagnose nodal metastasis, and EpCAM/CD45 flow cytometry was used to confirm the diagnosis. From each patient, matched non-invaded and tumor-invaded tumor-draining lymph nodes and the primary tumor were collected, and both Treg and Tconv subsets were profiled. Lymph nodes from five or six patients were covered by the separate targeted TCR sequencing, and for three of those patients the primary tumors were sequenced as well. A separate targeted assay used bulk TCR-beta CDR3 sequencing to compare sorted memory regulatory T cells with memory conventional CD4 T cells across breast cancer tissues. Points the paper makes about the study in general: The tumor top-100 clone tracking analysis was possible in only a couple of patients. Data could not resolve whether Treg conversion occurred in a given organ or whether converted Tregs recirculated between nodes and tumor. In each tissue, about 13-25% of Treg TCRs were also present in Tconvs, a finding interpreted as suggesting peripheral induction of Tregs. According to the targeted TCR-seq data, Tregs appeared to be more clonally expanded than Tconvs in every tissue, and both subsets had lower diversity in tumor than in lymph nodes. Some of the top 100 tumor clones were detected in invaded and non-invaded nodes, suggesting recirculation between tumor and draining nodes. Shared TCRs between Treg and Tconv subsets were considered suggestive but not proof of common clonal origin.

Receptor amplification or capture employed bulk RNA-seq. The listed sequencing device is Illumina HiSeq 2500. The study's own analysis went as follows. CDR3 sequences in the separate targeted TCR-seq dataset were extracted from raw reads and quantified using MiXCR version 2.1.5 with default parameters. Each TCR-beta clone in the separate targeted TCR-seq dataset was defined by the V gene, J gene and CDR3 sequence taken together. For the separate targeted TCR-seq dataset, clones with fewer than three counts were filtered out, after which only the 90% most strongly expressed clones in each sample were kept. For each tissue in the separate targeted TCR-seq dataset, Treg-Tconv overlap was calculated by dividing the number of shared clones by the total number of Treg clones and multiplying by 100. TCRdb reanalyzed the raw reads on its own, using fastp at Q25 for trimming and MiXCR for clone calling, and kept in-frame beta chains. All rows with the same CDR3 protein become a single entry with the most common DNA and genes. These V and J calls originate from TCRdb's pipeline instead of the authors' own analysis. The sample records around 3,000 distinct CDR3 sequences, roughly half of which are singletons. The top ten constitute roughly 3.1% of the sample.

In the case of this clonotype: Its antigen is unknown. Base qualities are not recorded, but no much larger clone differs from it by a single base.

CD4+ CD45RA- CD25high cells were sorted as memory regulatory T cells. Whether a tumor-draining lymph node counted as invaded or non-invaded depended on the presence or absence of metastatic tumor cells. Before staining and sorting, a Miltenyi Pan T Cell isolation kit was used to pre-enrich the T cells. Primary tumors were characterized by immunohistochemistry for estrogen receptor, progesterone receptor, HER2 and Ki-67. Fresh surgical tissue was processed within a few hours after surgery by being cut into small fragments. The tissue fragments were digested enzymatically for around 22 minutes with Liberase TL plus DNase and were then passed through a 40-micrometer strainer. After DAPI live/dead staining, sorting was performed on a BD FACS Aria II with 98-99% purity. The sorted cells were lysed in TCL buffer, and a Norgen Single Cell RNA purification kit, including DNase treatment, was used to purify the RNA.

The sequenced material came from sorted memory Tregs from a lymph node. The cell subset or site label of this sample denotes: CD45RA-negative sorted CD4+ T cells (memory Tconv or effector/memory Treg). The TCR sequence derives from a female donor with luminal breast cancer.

The encoded CDR3 is CASSQRLAGDQETQYF. The DNA sequence follows: TGTGCCAGCAGCCAGAGACTAGCGGGAGACCAAGAGACCCAGTACTTC. The chain uses TRBV3-1 and TRBJ2-5; TRBD2 fits 12 bases in the junction. The CDR3 contains 16 residues, cysteine and phenylalanine counted. Solely the CDR3 DNA is kept, with 48 bases framed from the first base. For CDR1 and CDR2, the germline V gene (reference sequence) lists LGHDT and YNNKEL. Trimmed from V: 3 bases; trimmed from J: 0 bases; junction bases lacking a gene match: 2.